A single sample gave rise to the 15 T cell receptor beta chains below, sequenced in a study of blood T cell repertoires in COVID-19. This table comes from immunoSEQ multiplex PCR, and its TCRdb copy is limited to in-frame clones, with some not included. The data hold 95,000 to 150,000 clones, with roughly 90% observed a single time. Sequenced sample: peripheral blood. The receptors stem from a man aged 50 to 60 with acute or convalescent COVID-19.

This clone was seen just once. The chain combines TRBV7-2 with TRBJ2-5, with D perhaps TRBD2 (6 bases). This CDR3 has 15 residues. Germline V gives CDR1 SGHTA, CDR2 FQGNSA. Trimming pared 5 bases from V and 7 bases from J, leaving 20 bases between. The CDR3 region is CASSLPGSGRATQYF. In DNA, the CDR3 is TGTGCCAGCAGCCTCCCGGGGAGCGGGCGGGCGACCCAGTACTTC.

The V gene is TRBV9, the J gene TRBJ2-1; D perhaps matches TRBD2 (7 bases). The CDR3 covers 16 residues. V dropped 0 bases and J dropped 4 bases, with 14 bases sitting between them. Germline-derived CDR1 and CDR2 are SGDLS and YYNGEE. CDR3: CASSVVQGGPYNEQFF. The CDR3 region has the DNA TGTGCCAGCAGCGTAGTACAGGGAGGGCCTTACAATGAGCAGTTCTTC. Complete variable domain (other parts from reference TRBV9 and TRBJ2-1): DSGVTQTPKHLITATGQRVTLRCSPRSGDLSVYWYQQSLDQGLQFLIQYYNGEERAKGNILERFSAQQFPDLHSELNLSSLELGDSALYFCASSVVQGGPYNEQFFGPGTRLTVL.

The genes are TRBV19 and TRBJ2-1; TRBD1 aligns across 7 bases. Trimming took 3 bases from V and 3 from J; bases not matched to a gene: 5. This CDR3 is 15 amino acids long. Germline CDR1 and CDR2: LNHDA and SQIVND (reference sequence). DNA for the CDR3: TGTGCCAGTAGTATTCGGACAGGCGTCTACAATGAGCAGTTCTTC. Residues: CASSIRTGVYNEQFF.

This chain connects TRBV6-1 to TRBJ1-2; a possible D gene is TRBD1 (5 bases). Germline CDR1 is MNHNS and CDR2 is SASEGT. Trimming cost V 2 bases and J 2 bases, with 9 bases left between them. The CDR3 consists of 14 residues. For the CDR3, the DNA is TGTGCCAGCAGTGAATTGGGGCAGAACTATGGCTACACCTTC. Protein product: CASSELGQNYGYTF.

The gene calls are TRBV5-4 and TRBJ1-2; 7 bases fit TRBD1. V lost 4 bases to trimming and J lost 5 bases; unmatched junction nucleotides: 8. This CDR3 has 14 residues. The V gene's germline CDR1 is SGHNT and CDR2 YYREEE (reference sequence). The CDR3 reads CASSTDRWDYGYTF. CDR3 nucleotides: TGTGCCAGCAGCACGGACAGGTGGGATTATGGCTACACCTTC.

The CDR3 DNA is TGTGCCAGCAGCCTCAGTAACGCGGGTCAAGAGACCCAGTACTTC. Translation: CASSLSNAGQETQYF. The chain joins TRBV7-7 to TRBJ2-5; TRBD2 might be the D (5 bases). Germline V gene data show CDR1 as SSHAT and CDR2 as FNYEAQ (reference sequence). This CDR3 contains 15 residues. Trimming took off 5 bases at V and 2 bases at J, with 15 bases between the two ends.

The J gene is TRBJ2-7, the V gene TRBV11-2, with TRBD1 matching over 12 bases. The trim removed 4 bases at V and 4 bases at J, leaving 2 bases unmatched. Germline values: CDR1 SGHAT, CDR2 FQNNGV. The CDR3 is made up of 14 amino acids. The CDR3 is CASSWGQGAYEQYF. The CDR3 DNA reads as TGTGCCAGCAGCTGGGGACAGGGGGCTTACGAGCAGTACTTC.

This clone was detected once. The chain joins TRBV11-3 to TRBJ2-7; weak D call: TRBD1 (6 bases). Germline CDR1 and CDR2: SGHNT and YENEEA. The CDR3 is 16 residues long. V shed 1 base and J shed 2 bases, with 15 bases lying between them. This chain's CDR3 is CASSLGQGYGAYEQYF. For the CDR3, the DNA is TGTGCCAGCAGCTTAGGCCAGGGGTATGGGGCCTACGAGCAGTACTTC.

This clone has a single count. The CDR3 sequence is CASSGRSGALQETQYF. CDR3 nucleotide sequence: TGTGCCAGCAGCGGTAGGAGCGGGGCCCTTCAAGAGACCCAGTACTTC. The rearrangement uses TRBV7-2 and TRBJ2-5, with 7 bases matching TRBD2. The CDR3 is made up of 16 amino acids. Unmatched junction bases numbered 11, after V lost 5 bases and J lost 2 bases. Germline CDR1 reads SGHTA; CDR2 reads FQGNSA.

The J gene is TRBJ2-5, the V gene TRBV3-1 (or the pseudogene TRBV3-2), with D perhaps TRBD1 (5 bases). This CDR3 has 15 amino acids. The V end lost 0 bases, the J end lost 5 bases, and 13 bases lay between the germline ends. Germline assignment: CDR1 LGHDT and CDR2 YNNKEL (reference sequence). In DNA, the CDR3 is TGTGCCAGCAGCCAAGAGGGGCAGGGCCGGGAGACCCAGTACTTC. Protein sequence: CASSQEGQGRETQYF.

The chain has TRBV19 and TRBJ2-1; D not certain. Germline V gene lookup returns CDR1 LNHDA and CDR2 SQIVND (reference sequence). V dropped 1 base and J dropped 2 bases, with 12 bases sitting between them. This CDR3 comprises 16 residues. CDR3 bases: TGTGCCAGTAGTATAGCGGCGGATGCACCCTACAATGAGCAGTTCTTC. This encodes CASSIAADAPYNEQFF.

The chain combines TRBV7-2 with TRBJ2-1; TRBD2 matches 13 bases. The CDR3 is 16 residues long. V gave up 4 bases and J gave up 5 bases; unmatched junction bases: 5. Germline V gene lookup returns CDR1 SGHTA and CDR2 FQGNSA. The CDR3 DNA is TGTGCCAGCAGCTCTCCGGGACTAGCGGGAAACAATGAGCAGTTCTTC. Its protein is CASSSPGLAGNNEQFF.

The rearrangement uses TRBV10-3 and TRBJ1-6; TRBD1 is a possible D gene (6 bases). This CDR3 is built from 16 residues. V was trimmed by 6 bases and J by 3 bases, leaving 15 bases between them. In germline, CDR1 is ENHRY, CDR2 SYGVKD. CDR3 coding DNA: TGTGCCATCAGGGGGCCGACAGGCGACTATAATTCACCCCTCCACTTT. Its translation is CAIRGPTGDYNSPLHF.

The V and J genes are TRBV6-5 and TRBJ2-1, with a weak D call TRBD2 (6 bases). Germline V gene data show CDR1 as MNHEY and CDR2 as SVGAGI. The germline V and J ends were trimmed by 4 bases and 0 bases, with 13 bases remaining between them. The CDR3 has 16 residues. CDR3 in amino acids: CASSSRDWSSYNEQFF. CDR3 coding DNA: TGTGCCAGCAGTTCCCGGGACTGGAGCTCCTACAATGAGCAGTTCTTC.

This chain links TRBV10-3 with TRBJ2-3, with a possible D match to TRBD2 (6 bases). V was pared by 3 bases and J by 0 bases, with 10 bases between. This CDR3 spans 15 amino acids. Germline assignment: CDR1 ENHRY and CDR2 SYGVKD. CDR3 sequence: CAISEGTSSTDTQYF. CDR3 coding DNA: TGTGCCATCAGTGAAGGAACTAGCAGCACAGATACGCAGTATTTT.